This T cell receptor beta chain was recorded in a study of blood T cell repertoires in COVID-19. This CDR3 region has 14 residues. CDR1 SGHAT and CDR2 FQNNGV come from the germline V gene. J was trimmed by 9 bases and V by 5 bases; bases with no gene match: 11. The table came from immunoSEQ multiplex PCR; TCRdb's copy has only in-frame clones and leaves some out. The sample records about 130,000 clones, about 77% being singletons. This receptor was obtained from an elderly man with acute or convalescent COVID-19. Sequencing used peripheral blood. This chain connects TRBV11-2 to TRBJ2-3; TRBD1 agrees at 7 bases. CDR3 bases: TGTGCCAGCAGCCGAGACAGGGAACCAGCCACGCAGTATTTT. The encoded protein is CASSRDREPATQYF.